This T cell receptor beta chain came from a study of memory CD4+ T cells and cytomegalovirus serostatus. Study overall: This sample comes from healthy Belgian adults, 9 CMV seropositive, some 22 seronegative. Findings and caveats of the study: The CMV-associated TCR signature appears largely within the CD4+ memory repertoire. About 40% of the 164 known CMV-associated TCRbeta sequences appeared in CD4+ memory.

The sort gate was single viable CD3+CD4+CD8-CD45RO+ cells for memory CD4+ T cells. This CDR3 is 13 amino acids long. From germline, CDR1 is SGHTA and CDR2 FQGNSA. V lost 6 bases and J lost 1, with 10 bases in between. The table came from immunoSEQ multiplex PCR; TCRdb's copy has only in-frame clones and leaves some out. The sample consists of around 32,000 clones, approximately 76% of them appearing once. This clone was detected a few times. The antigen is not known. The rearrangement uses TRBV7-2 and TRBJ2-7; possibly TRBD1 for D (6 bases). The source is an adult in good health and CMV-seronegative. Some clones in this sample may be carry-over from other donors' samples. The sequencing input was memory CD4+ T cells from blood. In DNA form, the CDR3 reads TGTGCCAGCAGACCCACAGGGTCCTACGAGCAGTACTTC. Amino acids: CASRPTGSYEQYF.